The 7 T cell receptor beta chains given below trace back to one sample, sequenced in a study of stem cell transplantation in POMP-related autoinflammatory disease. Assay: immunoSEQ multiplex PCR; the TCRdb copy retains only in-frame clones and omits some. The table records approximately 30,000 clones, around 90% of them present only once. The sequences come from CD4+ T cells from PBMCs, collected before stem cell transplantation. The receptors shown here come from a human donor with POMP-related autoinflammation and immune dysregulation (PRAID).

The chain couples TRBV5-5 to TRBJ2-7; 16 positions agree with TRBD2. The CDR3 runs to 18 residues. V lost 4 bases, J lost 3 bases, and 10 bases stayed unmatched. Per germline, CDR1 SGHKS and CDR2 YYEKEE (reference sequence). The CDR3 reads CASSPLPGLAGGHYEQYF. The CDR3 coding sequence is TGTGCCAGCAGCCCCCTCCCGGGACTAGCGGGAGGGCACTACGAGCAGTACTTC. Full variable domain (remainder filled in from reference TRBV5-5 and TRBJ2-7): DAGVTQSPTHLIKTRGQQVTLRCSPISGHKSVSWYQQVLGQGPQFIFQYYEKEERGRGNFPDRFSARQFPNYSSELNVNALLLGDSALYLCASSPLPGLAGGHYEQYFGPGTRLTVT.

The chain joins TRBV5-4 to TRBJ2-3; 14 bases agree with TRBD2. Germline lookup yields CDR1 SGHNT and CDR2 YYREEE (reference sequence). V was pared by 4 bases and J by 3 bases, with 7 bases of the junction left unmatched. This CDR3 region has 17 residues. CDR3 DNA sequence: TGTGCCAGCAGCGATGGACTAGCGGGGGGCCAAACAGATACGCAGTATTTT. It yields the protein CASSDGLAGGQTDTQYF.

CDR3 in amino acids: CASSPTIDRDTEAFF. CDR3 nucleotide sequence: TGTGCCAGCAGCCCAACCATCGACAGGGACACTGAAGCTTTCTTT. The chain recombines TRBV11-2 with TRBJ1-1; the match to TRBD1 covers 7 bases. Germline V gene data show CDR1 as SGHAT and CDR2 as FQNNGV. The CDR3 loop spans 15 amino acids. V lost 5 bases, J lost 3 bases, and 9 bases stayed unmatched.

In this sample, this clone turned up once. The rearrangement uses TRBV28 and TRBJ2-2; D is possibly TRBD2 (6 bases). There are 16 residues in the CDR3. Trimming cost V 4 bases and J 8 bases, with 20 bases left between them. Germline lookup yields CDR1 MDHEN and CDR2 SYDVKM. The CDR3 nucleotides are TGTGCCAGCAGTTCCGTGCGGGGATCAACGAGAGGGGAGCTGTTTTTT. Amino acid sequence: CASSSVRGSTRGELFF.

A single count supports this clone. The V gene is TRBV7-9, the J gene TRBJ1-3; no definite D call. Germline lookup yields CDR1 SEHNR and CDR2 FQNEAQ (reference sequence). The CDR3 has 14 residues. V dropped 4 bases and J dropped 4 bases, with 11 bases sitting between them. CDR3 sequence reads: CASSSRTEGNTIYF. CDR3 DNA: TGTGCCAGCAGCTCCCGGACGGAAGGAAACACCATATATTTT.

This chain joins TRBV11-1 and TRBJ2-7; possible D gene TRBD2, 5 bases. The CDR3 has 13 amino acids. Trimming shortened V by 1 base and J by 7 bases, and 11 bases separated the two germline ends. In germline, CDR1 is SGHAT, CDR2 FQDESV (reference sequence). CDR3 nucleotide sequence: TGTGCCAGCAGCTTAGGGCTCGGGGTGGAGCAGTACTTC. Translation: CASSLGLGVEQYF.

The chain joins TRBV5-6 to TRBJ2-2, with 12 bases aligning to TRBD2. V shed 3 bases, J shed 4 bases, and the junction held 1 base outside the gene matches. The CDR3 sequence is 15 residues long. The germline gives CDR1 SGHDT, CDR2 YYEEEE. The CDR3 here is CASSWTSGTTGELFF. The DNA for the CDR3 is TGTGCCAGCAGCTGGACTAGCGGGACCACCGGGGAGCTGTTTTTT. The full variable domain, rest sourced from reference TRBV5-6 and TRBJ2-2, is DAGVTQSPTHLIKTRGQQVTLRCSPKSGHDTVSWYQQALGQGPQFIFQYYEEEERQRGNFPDRFSGHQFPNYSSELNVNALLLGDSALYLCASSWTSGTTGELFFGEGSRLTVL.